This T cell receptor beta chain is drawn from a study of graft-versus-host responses after intestinal transplantation. Study-wide context: Each recipient received anti-thymocyte globulin induction, then tacrolimus and steroids for two to three years.

Trimming stripped 2 bases from V and 6 bases from J, with 9 bases between. Germline CDR1 is MNHEY and CDR2 is SVGAGI. This CDR3 region has 13 residues. General study results and limits: Recipient marrow contained GvH clones, some of which appeared first in ileum or blood.

Points on this clone: Antigen: not known.

Sequencing used immunoSEQ multiplex PCR; TCRdb keeps in-frame clones, though not all of them. The table has about 3,200 clones, about 92% seen once. Post-transplantation marrow specimens were derived from the posterior iliac crest or an alternative site. V is TRBV6-5 and J is TRBJ2-3; D not certain. The receptor's source is a human patient who received an intestinal transplant, so some T cells may come from the graft donor. This specimen consisted of bone marrow, obtained around 350 days after transplant. Written as DNA, the CDR3 is TGTGCCAGCAGTTACGCTAGATGGGATACGCAGTATTTT. This translates into CASSYARWDTQYF.